This is a list of T cell receptor beta chains from one sample in a study of CD8+ T cells in alopecia areata. Libraries were prepared by immunoSEQ multiplex PCR; TCRdb keeps only in-frame clonotypes and omits some of them. The data show about 290,000 clones, roughly 64% seen once. The material sequenced was CD4+ T cells sorted from blood, taken at week 24, from a patient treated with tofacitinib. These receptors came from a human donor with alopecia areata. Each CDR3 is given with its conserved first and last residue. The order of the fields is J gene, clone size, V gene, D gene, CDR3 DNA, CDR3 protein. A D gene is named only where the DNA matches it firmly. Clone size is not always given. Where it is, it says once, few, many or a class for expanded clones.

>TRBJ2-5|.|TRBV5-6|.
TGTGCCAGCAGCTTGGAAGTGGGGGGACCCCAAGAGACCCAGTACTTC
CASSLEVGGPQETQYF
>TRBJ2-6|few|TRBV18|.
TGTGCCAGCTCACCAACTGGGGCCAACGTCCTGACTTTC
CASSPTGANVLTF
>TRBJ2-7|.|TRBV10-3|.
TGTGCCATCAGTGAAACTACCTACGAGCAGTACTTC
CAISETTYEQYF
>TRBJ2-2|.|TRBV28|.
TGTGCCAGCAGTTCTGAAGGGCAGGGAACCGGGGAGCTGTTTTTT
CASSSEGQGTGELFF
>TRBJ1-1|.|TRBV4-2|TRBD1
TGTGCCAGCAGCCAGGATCCCGGACAGGCGGCATCGAACACTGAAGCTTTCTTT
CASSQDPGQAASNTEAFF
>TRBJ2-7|few|TRBV7-9|.
TGTGCCAGCAGCTCAGCGTACGAGCAGTACTTC
CASSSAYEQYF
>TRBJ2-3|few|TRBV6-5|.
TGTGCCAGCGCACTCGGGGATCCGCGGGCAGATACGCAGTATTTT
CASALGDPRADTQYF
>TRBJ1-1|.|TRBV7-9|.
TGTGCCAGCAGCTTAGCGGGGGTGAACACTGAAGCTTTCTTT
CASSLAGVNTEAFF
>TRBJ2-1|few|TRBV29-1|TRBD2
TGCAGCGTTGATTCCGGACTAGCGGGGAACAATGAGCAGTTCTTC
CSVDSGLAGNNEQFF
>TRBJ2-5|.|TRBV1|.
TGCACCAGCAGCCAAGTTCGGGCGGGGGACACAAGAGAAACCCAGTACTTC
CTSSQVRAGDTRETQYF
>TRBJ1-6|.|TRBV6-6|TRBD1
TGTGCCAGCAGCTCCCGGACAGGGGCCAATAATTCACCCCTCCACTTT
CASSSRTGANNSPLHF
>TRBJ2-5|few|TRBV29-1|.
TGCAGCGTTGGAGGCTTCGGCGGTGAGACCCAGTACTTC
CSVGGFGGETQYF
>TRBJ2-5|.|TRBV30|.
TGTGCCTGGAGTCTGGGTCAGCTTCAAGAGACCCAGTACTTC
CAWSLGQLQETQYF
>TRBJ2-1|.|TRBV29-1|.
TGCAGCGCCGCCAAGGGGCCCACTGGTGAGCAGTTCTTC
CSAAKGPTGEQFF
>TRBJ1-2|few|TRBV28|.
TGTGCCAGCAATGGTCTCGGTACTTATGGCTACACCTTC
CASNGLGTYGYTF
>TRBJ2-3|few|TRBV29-1|.
TGCAGCGAAAGACAGGCGGGGACAGATACGCAGTATTTT
CSERQAGTDTQYF
>TRBJ2-7|.|TRBV7-2|TRBD2
TGTGCCAGCAACGGGGGGACTCCCTACGAGCAGTACTTC
CASNGGTPYEQYF
>TRBJ2-6|.|TRBV15|.
TGTGCCACCAGCAGTTTCAGGGGAACCTCTGGGGCCAACGTCCTGACTTTC
CATSSFRGTSGANVLTF
>TRBJ1-1|few|TRBV5-6|.
TGTGCCAGCAGCTTGGTTAAGGGGATGAACACTGAAGCTTTCTTT
CASSLVKGMNTEAFF
>TRBJ2-1|.|TRBV7-2|TRBD1
TGTGCCAGCAGCTTAGCGCTAAGGGGACAGAGGAATGAGCAGTTCTTC
CASSLALRGQRNEQFF
>TRBJ2-6|.|TRBV5-4|.
TGTGCCAGCAGCCTCGGGAACTCTGGGGCCAACGTCCTGACTTTC
CASSLGNSGANVLTF
>TRBJ2-3|.|TRBV30|.
TGTGCCTGGAGTCCCCGGGGCCATTCTGGCGTAGATACGCAGTATTTT
CAWSPRGHSGVDTQYF
>TRBJ2-7|.|TRBV15|TRBD1
TGTGCCACGAGACGGGACAGGGGGCGTTACGAGCAGTACTTC
CATRRDRGRYEQYF
>TRBJ1-2|.|TRBV5-1|.
TGCGCCAGCAGCTTGGGAGACGGACGGTCCTATGGCTACACCTTC
CASSLGDGRSYGYTF
>TRBJ1-1|.|TRBV30|TRBD1
TGTGCCTGGAGTGTACTGCAGGGGGCCAGTGAAGCTTTCTTT
CAWSVLQGASEAFF
>TRBJ1-3|.|TRBV6-1|.
TGTGCCAGCAGTGAGCCCGCGACTGGAAACACCATATATTTT
CASSEPATGNTIYF
>TRBJ1-4|.|TRBV29-1|.
TGCAGCGCCCTGCCGAAGCCTGAAAATGAAAAACTGTTTTTT
CSALPKPENEKLFF
>TRBJ2-2|.|TRBV15|.
TGTGCCACCAGCATTCCTTGGGACGGGACCGGGGAGCTGTTTTTT
CATSIPWDGTGELFF
>TRBJ1-4|few|TRBV13|TRBD1
TGTGCCAGCTCAGTGACAGGGGGAGTGGAAAAACTGTTTTTT
CASSVTGGVEKLFF
>TRBJ2-5|.|TRBV27|.
TGTGCCAGCAGTTTACTGACCCAGGGACAAGAGACCCAGTACTTC
CASSLLTQGQETQYF
>TRBJ2-3|.|TRBV29-1|TRBD2
TGCAGCGTTGAAGTCATCCGCGGGGGGACCACAGATACGCAGTATTTT
CSVEVIRGGTTDTQYF
>TRBJ2-5|.|TRBV30|TRBD2
TGTGCCTGGAGTAGGACTAGCGGGGCGGAGACCCAGTACTTC
CAWSRTSGAETQYF
>TRBJ1-2|.|TRBV30|.
TGTGCCTGGAGTAGACAAAACGATGGCTACACCTTC
CAWSRQNDGYTF
>TRBJ1-2|.|TRBV5-4|TRBD1
TGTGCCAGCAGCTCCGGATCTACAGGGGGCGTTCATGGCTACACCTTC
CASSSGSTGGVHGYTF
>TRBJ2-1|.|TRBV27|.
TGTGCCAGCAGTTTATATAGCAATGAGCAGTTCTTC
CASSLYSNEQFF
>TRBJ2-1|.|TRBV4-1|TRBD2
TGCGCCAGCAGCCAAAGTGGTAGCGGGGGCGTACTACGTCAGTTCTTC
CASSQSGSGGVLRQFF
>TRBJ1-2|once|TRBV7-2|TRBD1
TGTGCCAGCAGCCCCCCGGACAGGGTAGGCTATGGCTACACCTTC
CASSPPDRVGYGYTF
>TRBJ2-6|.|TRBV7-3|.
TGTGCCAGCAGCTTAGCCGCCTCCGGGGCCAACGTCCTGACTTTC
CASSLAASGANVLTF
>TRBJ1-1|.|TRBV28|.
TGTGCCAGCAGTTTACCTCGACTAGAAGCTTTCTTT
CASSLPRLEAFF
>TRBJ1-6|.|TRBV30|.
TGTGCCTGGAGTGGGGACGGAGATTCACCCCTCCACTTT
CAWSGDGDSPLHF
>TRBJ1-4|.|TRBV4-3|.
TGCGCCAGCAGCCAAGGGGGACGTAATAGGTTGGGTGAAAAACTGTTTTTT
CASSQGGRNRLGEKLFF
>TRBJ1-1|.|TRBV6-5|.
TGTGCCAGCGGCAGGACCACTGAAGCTTTCTTT
CASGRTTEAFF
>TRBJ1-6|.|TRBV9|TRBD1
TGTGCCAGCAGCGTAGAGGACAGGGCCAATTCACCCCTCCACTTT
CASSVEDRANSPLHF
>TRBJ1-5|.|TRBV29-1|TRBD1
TGCAGCGTCTCAGGGGGGTTCAATCAGCCCCAGCATTTT
CSVSGGFNQPQHF
>TRBJ2-7|few|TRBV4-2|.
TGTGCCAGCAGCCCGAGCGGGCCCTCCTACGAGCAGTACTTC
CASSPSGPSYEQYF
>TRBJ1-6|.|TRBV25-1|.
TGTGCCAGCAGTGAACGGCTTAGTCCTGGCTCACCCCTCCACTTT
CASSERLSPGSPLHF
>TRBJ2-7|few|TRBV5-4|.
TGTGCCAGCAGCGAGACCGGCTACGAGCAGTACTTC
CASSETGYEQYF
>TRBJ2-2|once|TRBV5-6|.
TGTGCCAGCAGCTTGAAGCCCACCGGGGAGCTGTTTTTT
CASSLKPTGELFF
>TRBJ2-6|.|TRBV5-6|.
TGTGCCAGCAGCTTGCTAGGGAATGGGGCCAACGTCCTGACTTTC
CASSLLGNGANVLTF
>TRBJ2-1|.|TRBV5-1|.
TGCGCCAGCAGCTCCATCAGGGGAATGGACAATGAGCAGTTCTTC
CASSSIRGMDNEQFF
>TRBJ1-6|.|TRBV27|.
TGTGCCAGCAGCCCCTCAGGGAGGGGTTCACCCCTCCACTTT
CASSPSGRGSPLHF
>TRBJ1-1|.|TRBV29-1|TRBD1
TGCAGCGCCGTGACAGGGCATGGGGCTGAAGCTTTCTTT
CSAVTGHGAEAFF